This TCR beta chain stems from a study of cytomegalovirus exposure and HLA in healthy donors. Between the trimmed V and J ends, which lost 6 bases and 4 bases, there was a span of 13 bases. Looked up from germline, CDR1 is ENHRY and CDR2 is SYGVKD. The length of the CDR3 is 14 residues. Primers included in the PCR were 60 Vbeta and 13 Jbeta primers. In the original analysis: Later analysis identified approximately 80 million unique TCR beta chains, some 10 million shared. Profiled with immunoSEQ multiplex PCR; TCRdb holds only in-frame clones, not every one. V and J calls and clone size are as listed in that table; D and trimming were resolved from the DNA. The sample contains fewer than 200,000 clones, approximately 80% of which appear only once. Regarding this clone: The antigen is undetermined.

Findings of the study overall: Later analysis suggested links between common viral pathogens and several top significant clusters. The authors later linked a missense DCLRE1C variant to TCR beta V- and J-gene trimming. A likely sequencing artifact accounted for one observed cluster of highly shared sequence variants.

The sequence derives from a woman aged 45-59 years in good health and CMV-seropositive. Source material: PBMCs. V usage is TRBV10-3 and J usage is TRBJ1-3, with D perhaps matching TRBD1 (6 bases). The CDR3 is CAISSGQVGNTIYF. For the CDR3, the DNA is TGTGCCATCAGCTCGGGACAAGTCGGAAACACCATATATTTT.